These 24 T cell receptor beta chains originate from one sample sequenced in a study of blood T cells in healthy people across ages (dated by TCRdb to 2015 to 2017). Libraries were built with 5' RACE. The instrument given in TCRdb is Illumina HiSeq 2500. The second PCR ran for roughly 7 to 11 cycles and used a J-beta primer mix along with a sample-barcoded 5' primer. TCRdb reworked the public reads: Q25 trimming with fastp, MiXCR clone assembly, productive beta chains retained. Every entry covers one CDR3 protein and lists the most common genes and DNA from its rows. The sample table lists 650,000 to 1,000,000 distinct CDR3 sequences, 30% to 45% of them with a count of one. The top ten clonotypes cover approximately 12% of the sample. Sequenced sample: blood. The origin of the receptors is a man between 18 and 35 years old in good health.

This chain uses TRBV9 with TRBJ1-3; weak D call: TRBD1 (5 bases). The V gene lost 2 bases and the J gene lost 4 bases, with 16 bases spanning the gap. This CDR3 has 16 residues. The germline gives CDR1 SGDLS, CDR2 YYNGEE. CDR3 nucleotide sequence: TGTGCCAGCAGCGTGGGCCAGGGCGAACGAGGAAACACCATATATTTT. This codes for CASSVGQGERGNTIYF.

This chain links TRBV4-3 with TRBJ2-5, with 12 bases that match TRBD2. Germline loops: CDR1 LGHNA, CDR2 YSLEER. The CDR3 is 16 residues long. J lost 11 bases, V lost 0 bases, and 10 bases had no gene match. The CDR3 DNA reads TGCGCCAGCAGCCAAGATTTAGGACTAGCGGGGCTTGGGCAGTACTTC. Translated: CASSQDLGLAGLGQYF.

The chain couples TRBV5-4 to TRBJ2-1, with D perhaps matching TRBD2 (7 bases). V was trimmed by 1 base and J by 4 bases, leaving 18 bases between them. The CDR3 spans 17 residues. Germline V gene lookup returns CDR1 SGHNT and CDR2 YYREEE (reference sequence). The CDR3 coding sequence is TGTGCCAGCAGCTTGAATGAAGGGGCGGGGGCTTACAATGAGCAGTTCTTC. This gives the protein CASSLNEGAGAYNEQFF.

This chain connects TRBV25-1 to TRBJ2-7, with 8 bases lining up with TRBD1. CDR3 length: 15 amino acids. The V gene end was trimmed by 2 bases and the J gene end by 3 bases; junction bases not matched to a gene: 6. The germline CDR1 and CDR2 sequences are MGHDK and SYGVNS. The CDR3 spells CASSEAVDRGYEQYF. The DNA for the CDR3 is TGTGCCAGCAGTGAAGCAGTCGACAGGGGCTACGAGCAGTACTTC.

The rearrangement links TRBV7-2 to TRBJ2-7; a possible D gene is TRBD1 (5 bases). This CDR3 is 13 amino acids long. V gave up 5 bases and J gave up 7 bases, with 15 bases separating them. CDR1 is SGHTA and CDR2 is FQGNSA in the germline V gene. The CDR3 DNA is TGTGCCAGCAGCAGAAGGGGCTATGGTGAGCAGTACTTC. It yields the protein CASSRRGYGEQYF.

This clonotype was counted only a few times. This chain connects TRBV30 to TRBJ1-1; unclear D gene. Germline V gene lookup returns CDR1 GTSNPN and CDR2 SVGIG (reference sequence). Trimming left V 1 base short and J 1 base short, with 7 bases between. The CDR3 spans 13 residues. The DNA of the CDR3 is TGTGCCTGGAGTGGACTGAGGAACACTGAAGCTTTCTTT. It specifies CAWSGLRNTEAFF.

Only a few counts were recorded for this clonotype. V and J are TRBV20-1 and TRBJ2-3; D might be TRBD2 (7 bases). Germline V gives CDR1 DFQATT, CDR2 SNEGSKA (reference sequence). The ends were cut back, 0 bases at V and 4 bases at J, with 20 bases in the middle. The CDR3 spans 17 residues. As DNA, the CDR3 is TGCAGTGCTAGAGATATCACGGGAGGCGGGGGCCCAGATACGCAGTATTTT. It is translated as CSARDITGGGGPDTQYF.

The CDR3, as DNA: TGTGCCAGCAGCCGCGATGGGACGAACACCGGGGAGCTGTTTTTT. It is translated as CASSRDGTNTGELFF. The chain employs TRBV7-2 and TRBJ2-2, with unresolved D. Trimming left V 5 bases short and J 0 bases short, with 10 bases between. The CDR3 has 15 residues. CDR1 and CDR2 from the germline V gene are SGHTA and FQGNSA.

The chain joins TRBV20-1 to TRBJ2-5, with 8 bases that match TRBD2. The J call is uncertain, as TRBJ2-7 better fits the DNA end. This CDR3 is built from 14 residues. Germline values: CDR1 DFQATT, CDR2 SNEGSKA (reference sequence). CDR3 bases: TGCAGTGCTCCCGGAGTTAGCGGGGTCTACGAGCAGTACTTC. Translating it yields CSAPGVSGVYEQYF.

The J gene is TRBJ1-1, the V gene TRBV7-3; no definite D call. V was pared by 5 bases and J by 5 bases, with 15 bases between. CDR1 is SGHTA, CDR2 FQGTGA, per germline. The CDR3 is made up of 14 amino acids. CDR3 in amino acids: CASSRGGSLTEAFF. The CDR3 coding sequence is TGTGCCAGCAGCCGCGGCGGATCATTGACTGAAGCTTTCTTT.

This clonotype was found a few times. V usage is TRBV6-6 and J usage is TRBJ1-6; D might be TRBD1 (5 bases). The CDR3 is 16 residues long. The V gene lost 7 bases and the J gene lost 0 bases, with 13 bases spanning the gap. Germline-derived CDR1 and CDR2 are MNHNY and SVGAGI (reference sequence). The CDR3 bases are TGTGCCAGCACCAAGGGCGGGGGCTCCTATAATTCACCCCTCCACTTT. Protein sequence: CASTKGGGSYNSPLHF.

The table lists this clonotype with a few counts. This sequence joins TRBV6-5 and TRBJ1-4; unclear D gene. The CDR3 has 13 amino acids. Germline V CDR1 and CDR2: MNHEY, SVGAGI. V was pared by 5 bases and J by 4 bases, with 8 bases between. CDR3 protein: CASSEAFNEKLFF. DNA of the CDR3: TGTGCCAGCAGTGAGGCGTTTAATGAAAAACTGTTTTTT.

This sequence joins TRBV20-1 and TRBJ1-5; D may be TRBD1 (6 bases). V lost 5 bases, J lost 6 bases, and 11 bases lay in between. This CDR3 has 12 residues. Germline-derived CDR1 and CDR2 are DFQATT and SNEGSKA (reference sequence). Here the CDR3 reads CSAPQGGQPQHF. The DNA of the CDR3 is TGCAGTGCTCCCCAAGGGGGTCAGCCCCAGCATTTT.

This chain links TRBV12-3 or TRBV12-4 with TRBJ2-5; D remains unclear. This CDR3 has 13 residues. Trimming stripped 6 bases from V and 5 bases from J, with 13 bases between. CDR3 sequence (DNA): TGTGCCAGCAGGGACGGAGACGCGGAGACCCAGTACTTC. It is translated as CASRDGDAETQYF.

About this clonotype: A much larger clone lies one base from this, so it may be a read error. The genes are TRBV6-2 or TRBV6-3 and TRBJ2-5; D gene unclear. V dropped 6 bases and J dropped 11 bases, with 16 bases sitting between them. The germline gives CDR1 MNHEY, CDR2 SVGEGT. The CDR3 consists of 12 residues. The CDR3 DNA reads as TGTGCCAGCAGGGATCCGGTGAATGAGCAGTACTTC. Translating it yields CASRDPVNEQYF.

The V call is TRBV30, the J call TRBJ2-1; 7 bases agree with TRBD1. V lost 0 bases to trimming and J lost 10 bases; unmatched junction nucleotides: 12. The CDR3 runs to 15 residues. The germline V gene has CDR1 GTSNPN and CDR2 SVGIG (reference sequence). The CDR3 reads CAWSVLRTGGSEQFF. The CDR3 bases are TGTGCCTGGAGTGTACTTAGGACAGGAGGCTCCGAGCAGTTCTTC.

J is TRBJ2-1 and V is TRBV12-3 or TRBV12-4; D is unresolved. The end of the DNA aligns better with TRBJ2-7, so the J call may be wrong. The CDR3 length is 15 residues. CDR3 region: CASSLAVRSYNEQYF. The CDR3 DNA reads TGTGCCAGCAGTTTGGCAGTCCGTTCCTACAATGAGCAGTACTTC.

This sequence joins TRBV7-9 and TRBJ2-1; D unclear. The CDR3 covers 19 residues. The germline V and J ends were trimmed by 1 base and 10 bases, with 29 bases remaining between them. CDR1 and CDR2 from the germline V gene are SEHNR and FQNEAQ (reference sequence). The CDR3, as DNA: TGTGCCAGCAGCTTAGTGGTAGACATCCCTGTCCGGCATTTCGCGGAGCAGTTCTTC. It yields the protein CASSLVVDIPVRHFAEQFF.

This clonotype was picked up many times. The genes are TRBV25-1 and TRBJ1-4, with a tentative D call TRBD1 (5 bases). The CDR3 consists of 12 residues. V was clipped by 6 bases and J by 14 bases, with 16 bases between them. CDR1 and CDR2 from the germline V gene are MGHDK and SYGVNS. The CDR3 loop is CASRTTGDSLFF. The CDR3 DNA follows: TGTGCCAGCAGGACAACAGGCGACTCGCTGTTTTTT.

This chain uses TRBV2 with TRBJ2-1, with a weak D call TRBD2 (6 bases). The tail of the sequence fits TRBJ2-7 better, so the J call may be wrong. Germline CDR1 and CDR2: SNHLY and FYNNEI. This CDR3 is 15 amino acids long. The CDR3 spells CASMYGRSSYNEQYF. Here the CDR3 DNA reads TGTGCCAGCATGTACGGGAGAAGCTCCTACAATGAGCAGTACTTC.

This clonotype was counted only a few times. The chain carries TRBV6-2 or TRBV6-3 and TRBJ2-5; D not certain. The CDR3 runs 15 residues. The germline V gene encodes CDR1 MNHEY and CDR2 SVGEGT. V lost 3 bases to trimming and J lost 4 bases, with 15 bases between them. CDR3 nucleotide sequence: TGTGCCAGCAGTTATATTGGGCAACCCGGAGAGACCCAGTACTTC. Encoded protein: CASSYIGQPGETQYF.

This clonotype has at least ten counts. The chain has TRBV6-5 and TRBJ2-7, with 9 bases aligning to TRBD2. This CDR3 comprises 15 residues. From germline, CDR1 is MNHEY and CDR2 SVGAGI. With 2 bases clipped from V and 5 bases from J, the junction kept 7 bases outside the gene matches. Here the CDR3 DNA reads TGTGCCAGCAGTTACGCGTCTAGCGGGGTCAACGAGCAGTACTTC. Its translation: CASSYASSGVNEQYF.

The chain carries TRBV10-3 and TRBJ2-3; a possible D gene is TRBD1 (6 bases). This CDR3 region has 15 residues. Per germline, CDR1 ENHRY and CDR2 SYGVKD. The V end was cut by 4 bases, the J end by 1 base, with 12 bases between. The CDR3 coding sequence is TGTGCCATCAGTGCAGGGGAGAAGGGCACAGATACGCAGTATTTT. Its translation: CAISAGEKGTDTQYF.

This clonotype was observed many times. The chain joins TRBV7-2 to TRBJ2-3; D is ambiguous. This CDR3 has 14 amino acids. Germline CDR1 is SGHTA and CDR2 is FQGNSA. V was clipped by 2 bases and J by 0 bases, with 6 bases between them. The CDR3 DNA sequence: TGTGCCAGCAGCTTAACTTCTAGCACAGATACGCAGTATTTT. Its protein product is CASSLTSSTDTQYF.